Listed below are T cell receptor beta chains from one sample, sequenced in a study of T cell responses to AZD1222 COVID-19 vaccine. Produced via immunoSEQ multiplex PCR; TCRdb's table is partial and in-frame only. The sample includes fewer than 200,000 clones, 90% to 95% of them seen just once. This material consisted of peripheral blood, taken 28 days after the second AZD1222 dose. These receptor sequences come from an adult who received the AZD1222 COVID-19 vaccine. CDR3s include the opening cysteine and the closing phenylalanine or tryptophan. The order of the fields is clone size, D gene, V gene, J gene, CDR3 DNA, CDR3 protein. D genes are given only for firm matches. The listing skips clone size in some rows; elsewhere it reads once, few, many or a size class.

>NA|NA|TRBV6-1|TRBJ1-2
TGTGCCAGCAGTGAACTTCTGCAGGACGGTAACTATGGCTACACCTTC
CASSELLQDGNYGYTF
>once|NA|TRBV9|TRBJ2-7
TGTGCCAGCAGCTCCACGACAGACTACGAGCAGTACTTC
CASSSTTDYEQYF
>NA|TRBD1|TRBV19|TRBJ1-4
TGTGCCAGTAGTATTGGGACAGGGAATGAAAAACTGTTTTTT
CASSIGTGNEKLFF
>NA|NA|TRBV19|TRBJ1-5
TGTGCCAGTAGTATTAGGCAGGGCGGCAATCAGCCCCAGCATTTT
CASSIRQGGNQPQHF
>NA|NA|TRBV19|TRBJ2-7
TGTGCCAGTAGTGCTCAGGGGAGCTCCTACGAGCAGTACTTC
CASSAQGSSYEQYF
>NA|TRBD2|TRBV6-1|TRBJ2-3
TGTGCCAGCAGTGAAAATAGCGGGGGGGCGGGAGATACGCAGTATTTT
CASSENSGGAGDTQYF
>NA|NA|TRBV3-1/TRBV3-2|TRBJ1-3
TGTGCCAGCAGCCAAGTTCGGGGGAGTCCTGGAAACACCATATATTTT
CASSQVRGSPGNTIYF
>NA|TRBD1|TRBV5-1|TRBJ1-1
TGCGCCAGCAGCTGGGGACAGGGTAACACTGAAGCTTTCTTT
CASSWGQGNTEAFF
>NA|NA|TRBV4-3|TRBJ2-1
TGCGCCAGCAGCCAAGATTATTGGTCATACAATGAGCAGTTCTTC
CASSQDYWSYNEQFF
>NA|TRBD1|TRBV4-3|TRBJ1-2
TGCGCCAGCAGCCAATTTCTGACAGGGGGCGTTAGTGGCTACACCTTC
CASSQFLTGGVSGYTF
>once|NA|TRBV11-3|TRBJ1-1
TGTGCCAGCAGCTTAGAGGGGTGGGGGTTGCGGAGCACTGAAGCTTTCTTT
CASSLEGWGLRSTEAFF
>few|TRBD1|TRBV18|TRBJ2-7
TGTGCCAGCTCACCAGGACAGGCGTCCTACGAGCAGTACTTC
CASSPGQASYEQYF
>NA|NA|TRBV14|TRBJ2-7
TGTGCCAGCAGCCAAGGATTAGGATTCGACGAGCAGTACTTC
CASSQGLGFDEQYF